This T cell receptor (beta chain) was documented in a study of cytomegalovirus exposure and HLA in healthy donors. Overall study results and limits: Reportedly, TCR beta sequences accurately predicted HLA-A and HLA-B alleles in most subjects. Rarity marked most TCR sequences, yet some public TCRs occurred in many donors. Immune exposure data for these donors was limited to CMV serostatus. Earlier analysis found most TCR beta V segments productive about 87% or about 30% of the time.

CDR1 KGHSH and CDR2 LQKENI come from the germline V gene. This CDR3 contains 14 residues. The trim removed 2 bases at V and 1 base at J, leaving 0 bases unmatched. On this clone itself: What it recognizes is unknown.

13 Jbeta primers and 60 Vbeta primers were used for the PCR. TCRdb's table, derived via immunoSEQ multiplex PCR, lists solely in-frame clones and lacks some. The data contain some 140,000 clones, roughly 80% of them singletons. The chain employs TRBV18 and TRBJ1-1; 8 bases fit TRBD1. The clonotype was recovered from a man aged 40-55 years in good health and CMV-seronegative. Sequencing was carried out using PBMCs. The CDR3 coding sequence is TGTGCCAGCTCACCAGGACAGGGGAACACTGAAGCTTTCTTT. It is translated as CASSPGQGNTEAFF. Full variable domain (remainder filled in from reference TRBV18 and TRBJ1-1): NAGVMQNPRHLVRRRGQEARLRCSPMKGHSHVYWYRQLPEEGLKFMVYLQKENIIDESGMPKERFSAEFPKEGPSILRIQQVVRGDSAAYFCASSPGQGNTEAFFGQGTRLTVV.